This T cell receptor beta chain came from a study of blood T cell repertoires in COVID-19. Overall study context: Acute and convalescent COVID-19 specimens originated in the United States, Italy and Spain. The analysed material was cDNA or gDNA that came from T cells, B-cell-depleted T cells, or PBMCs.

The V segment lost 5 bases and the J segment 4 bases; nucleotides outside the gene matches: 0. The CDR3 consists of 14 residues. Germline-derived CDR1 and CDR2 are MNHEY and SVGEGT. This clone was detected a few times. As processed by the authors: Amplification from reference gene primers served as the basis for estimated nucleated cell counts. Repertoires were generated with immunoSEQ multiplex PCR, while TCRdb's copy carries only in-frame clones and drops some. That table gives V, J and clone size, and the DNA gave D and trimming. This sample has about 220,000 clones, with around 83% found just once. A Seattle source enrolled patients during active infection and followed them longitudinally.

This chain connects TRBV6-2 or TRBV6-3 to TRBJ2-3; 13 bases line up with TRBD2. Material: peripheral blood. This receptor was taken from a woman between 65 and 79 years old with COVID-19, enrolled during active disease. The CDR3 loop reads CASSTSGRADTQYF. In DNA, the CDR3 is TGTGCCAGCAGTACTAGCGGGAGGGCAGATACGCAGTATTTT.